A single sample is the source of the 10 T cell receptor beta chains below, sequenced in a study of T-cell memory formation after mild COVID-19. Each CDR3 protein gets one entry after TCRdb re-called the 5' RACE reads with MiXCR. The sample includes 190,000 or so distinct CDR3 sequences, roughly 27% of them seen just once. The sample was PBMCs or a T cell subset sorted from them (not recorded which). The receptor set was obtained from an adult woman who had mild COVID-19 (a few samples of this study predate the infection). Cell type and time point are not known.

V gene TRBV3-1 combines with J gene TRBJ1-1; D remains ambiguous. V shed 4 bases and J shed 3 bases, with 15 bases lying between them. The CDR3 is made up of 15 amino acids. Germline V gives CDR1 LGHDT, CDR2 YNNKEL (reference sequence). The CDR3 region is CASSPRPRLDTEAFF. Written as DNA, the CDR3 is TGTGCCAGCAGCCCCCGACCCAGATTGGACACTGAAGCTTTCTTT.

The genes are TRBV20-1 and TRBJ2-7; D unresolved. The germline CDR1 and CDR2 sequences are DFQATT and SNEGSKA (reference sequence). V was pared by 2 bases and J by 0 bases, with 8 bases between. The CDR3 covers 13 residues. The CDR3 DNA follows: TGCAGTGCTAGAATGTCCAGCTCCTACGAGCAGTACTTC. Protein: CSARMSSSYEQYF.

There are a few counts of this clonotype. V usage is TRBV3-1 and J usage is TRBJ2-4; 8 bases are a match to TRBD1. The CDR3 extends over 15 amino acids. Germline lookup yields CDR1 LGHDT and CDR2 YNNKEL (reference sequence). V was pared by 0 bases and J by 10 bases, with 8 bases of the junction left unmatched. The CDR3 reads CASSQDGVRGQIQYF. CDR3 nucleotides: TGTGCCAGCAGCCAAGATGGGGTCAGGGGGCAAATTCAGTACTTC.

The rearrangement joins TRBV24-1 to TRBJ2-3; 11 bases agree with TRBD2. Trimming at V came to 4 bases and at J to 8 bases, leaving 4 bases not matched to a gene. CDR3 length equals 14 residues. Germline loops: CDR1 KGHDR, CDR2 SFDVKD. The DNA for the CDR3 is TGTGCCACCAGTGAACCGACTAGCGGGATTACGCAGTATTTT. Translation: CATSEPTSGITQYF.

In this sample, this clonotype turned up a few times. The CDR3 sequence is CATSLGTSGYNEQFF. The CDR3 region has the DNA TGTGCCACCAGCTTGGGGACTAGCGGGTACAATGAGCAGTTCTTC. The J gene is TRBJ2-1, the V gene TRBV15; 12 bases agree with TRBD2. V was clipped by 5 bases and J by 4 bases; unmatched bases: 3. Germline CDR1 is LNHNV and CDR2 is YYDKDF (reference sequence). The CDR3 covers 15 residues.

The chain uses TRBV7-9 and TRBJ2-7; possible D gene TRBD1, 6 bases. The germline V and J ends were trimmed by 5 bases and 5 bases, with 22 bases remaining between them. CDR1 and CDR2 from the germline V gene are SEHNR and FQNEAQ (reference sequence). CDR3 length equals 16 residues. The CDR3 loop is CASSRASRGEGDEQYF. In DNA, the CDR3 is TGTGCCAGCAGCCGAGCTTCAAGGGGTGAGGGGGACGAGCAGTACTTC.

The V gene is TRBV7-3, the J gene TRBJ1-1; 9 nucleotides line up with TRBD1. The CDR3 runs 14 residues. Trimming at V came to 3 bases and at J to 5 bases, leaving 4 bases not matched to a gene. Per the germline V gene, CDR1 is SGHTA and CDR2 is FQGTGA. The CDR3 DNA sequence: TGTGCCAGCAGCTTGGACAGGGGCCGGACTGAAGCTTTCTTT. It codes for CASSLDRGRTEAFF.

This clonotype was observed a handful of times. The rearrangement joins TRBV11-2 to TRBJ1-1; 7 bases map to TRBD1. Germline CDR1 is SGHAT and CDR2 is FQNNGV. CDR3 length: 14 residues. V trimming: 8 bases; J trimming: 2 bases; junction bases outside the gene matches: 8. For the CDR3, the DNA is TGTGCCAGCGGGAAAAGACAGGGAAACACTGAAGCTTTCTTT. The encoded protein is CASGKRQGNTEAFF.

The CDR3 sequence: CASSLEGRNTEAFF. The CDR3 DNA is TGCGCCAGCAGCTTGGAGGGCAGGAACACTGAAGCTTTCTTT. The rearrangement joins TRBV5-1 to TRBJ1-1; D gene uncertain. V dropped 0 bases and J dropped 1 base, with 7 bases sitting between them. This CDR3 comprises 14 residues. Germline V lookup: CDR1 SGHRS, CDR2 YFSETQ.

The chain links TRBV5-5 to TRBJ1-2; no clear D. CDR1 SGHKS and CDR2 YYEKEE come from the germline V gene (reference sequence). The CDR3 length is 14 residues. Trimming stripped 3 bases from V and 7 bases from J, with 16 bases between. This CDR3 is CASSSLDHGGGYTF. DNA of the CDR3: TGTGCCAGCAGCTCCCTCGATCACGGTGGTGGCTACACCTTC. The whole variable domain, filled in from reference TRBV5-5 and TRBJ1-2, reads DAGVTQSPTHLIKTRGQQVTLRCSPISGHKSVSWYQQVLGQGPQFIFQYYEKEERGRGNFPDRFSARQFPNYSSELNVNALLLGDSALYLCASSSLDHGGGYTFGSGTRLTVV.